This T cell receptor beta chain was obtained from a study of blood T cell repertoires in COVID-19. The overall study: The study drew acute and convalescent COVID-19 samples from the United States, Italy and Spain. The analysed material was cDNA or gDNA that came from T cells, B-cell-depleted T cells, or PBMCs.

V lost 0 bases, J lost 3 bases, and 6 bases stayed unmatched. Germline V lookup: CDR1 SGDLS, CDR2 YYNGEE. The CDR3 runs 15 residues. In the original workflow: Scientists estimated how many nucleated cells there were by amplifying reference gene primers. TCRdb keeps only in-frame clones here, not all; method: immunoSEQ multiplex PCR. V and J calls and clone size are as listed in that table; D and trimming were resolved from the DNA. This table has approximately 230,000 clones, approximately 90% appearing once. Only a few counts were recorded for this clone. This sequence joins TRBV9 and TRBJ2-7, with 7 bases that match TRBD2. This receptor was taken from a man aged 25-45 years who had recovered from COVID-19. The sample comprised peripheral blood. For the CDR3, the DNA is TGTGCCAGCAGCGTAGGGGCGGGGGTTATCTACGAGCAGTACTTC. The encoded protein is CASSVGAGVIYEQYF.